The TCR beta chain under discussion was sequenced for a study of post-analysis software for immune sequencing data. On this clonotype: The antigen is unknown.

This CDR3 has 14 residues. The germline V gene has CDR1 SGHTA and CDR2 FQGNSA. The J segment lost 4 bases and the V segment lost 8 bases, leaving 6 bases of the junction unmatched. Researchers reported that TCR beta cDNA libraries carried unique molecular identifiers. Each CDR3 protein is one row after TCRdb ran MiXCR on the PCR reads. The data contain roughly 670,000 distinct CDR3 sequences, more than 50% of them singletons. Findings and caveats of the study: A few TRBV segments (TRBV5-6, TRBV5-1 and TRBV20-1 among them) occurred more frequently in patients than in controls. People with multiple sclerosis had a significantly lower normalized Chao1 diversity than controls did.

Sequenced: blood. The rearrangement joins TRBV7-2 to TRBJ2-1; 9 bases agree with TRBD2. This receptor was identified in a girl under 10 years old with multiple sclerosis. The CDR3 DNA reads TGTGCCAGCGGTACTAGCGGGTCTTACAATGAGCAGTTCTTC. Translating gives CASGTSGSYNEQFF. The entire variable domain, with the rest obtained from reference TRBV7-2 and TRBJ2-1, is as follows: GAGVSQSPSNKVTEKGKDVELRCDPISGHTALYWYRQSLGQGLEFLIYFQGNSAPDKSGLPSDRFSAERTGGSVSTLTIQRTQQEDSAVYLCASGTSGSYNEQFFGPGTRLTVL.